The entry below gives a single T cell receptor (beta chain) sequence along with its context. Naive CD8 cells were CD45RO-negative, positively selected for CCR7, excluding terminally differentiated effector memory CD45RA+ cells. Healthy and HIV-negative, the adult donors had no recent acute infections or vaccinations. The donor cohort consisted entirely of Caucasian adults residing in Nashville, Tennessee. The sample is drawn from a study of shared clonotypes between healthy human individuals. After removal of 5 bases from V and 0 bases from J, the junction contained 8 bases not matched to a gene. CDR1 is LNHDA, CDR2 SQIVND, per germline (reference sequence). The CDR3 loop spans 17 amino acids. Method: immunoSEQ multiplex PCR; TCRdb's copy keeps in-frame clones and lacks some. The sample contains 550,000 to 750,000 clones, around 95% of which appear only once.

This TCR came from a young woman in good health. Material: naive CD8+ T cells sorted from blood. The chain has TRBV19 and TRBJ2-1; 9 bases map to TRBD1. CDR3: CASSENRGRPSYNEQFF. Written as DNA, the CDR3 is TGTGCCAGTAGTGAGAACAGGGGGCGCCCCTCCTACAATGAGCAGTTCTTC.